This T cell receptor beta chain originates from a study of blood T cell repertoires in COVID-19. In the authors' workflow: Estimates of nucleated cell counts were drawn from the amplification of reference gene primers. Clones were read by immunoSEQ multiplex PCR, and TCRdb kept only the in-frame ones, dropping some. Clone size and the V and J calls come from that table; the DNA yielded D and trimming. Found here are about 300,000 clones, about nine tenths of them singletons; the top ten hold 5.5% to 8%. Trimming left V 5 bases short and J 5 bases short, with 16 bases between. CDR1 and CDR2 from the germline V gene are LNHDA and SQIVND (reference sequence). The CDR3 is 14 residues long.

The chain joins TRBV19 to TRBJ2-7; TRBD1 might be the D (5 bases). The sequence came from a young woman who had recovered from COVID-19. The specimen sequenced was peripheral blood. The CDR3 region is CASSPGRVPHEQYF. The CDR3 DNA sequence: TGTGCCAGTAGTCCCGGCAGGGTCCCCCACGAGCAGTACTTC.